The rows below give T cell receptor beta chains drawn from one sample of a study of Graves' ophthalmopathy and Graves' hyperthyroidism. TCRdb independently ran MiXCR on the multiplex PCR reads; one entry per CDR3 protein. In the table there are roughly 480,000 distinct CDR3 sequences, 13% to 15% of which are singletons. The specimen sequenced was blood. The receptors here all came from a woman aged 30 to 39 with Graves' ophthalmopathy. CDR3s include the opening cysteine and the closing phenylalanine or tryptophan. Fields, in order: clone size, J gene, V gene, D gene, CDR3 protein, CDR3 DNA. A D gene is named only where the DNA matches it firmly. The size field is filled for only some rows; it gives once, few, many or a size class.

many	TRBJ2-6	TRBV2	-	CASSEARGTGANVLTF	TGTGCCAGCAGTGAAGCGCGAGGGACTGGGGCCAACGTCCTGACTTTC
-	TRBJ2-7	TRBV11-2	-	CASTYTGGDEQYF	TGTGCCAGCACCTACACAGGAGGGGACGAGCAGTACTTC
many	TRBJ1-1	TRBV12-3/TRBV12-4	-	CASSPWPVPNTEAFF	TGTGCCAGCAGCCCGTGGCCGGTCCCGAACACTGAAGCTTTCTTT
-	TRBJ2-5	TRBV6-1	-	CASSESYRGAGETQYF	TGTGCCAGCAGTGAGAGTTACCGGGGGGCCGGGGAGACCCAGTACTTC
many	TRBJ1-2	TRBV20-1	-	CSAAFAGNYGYTF	TGCAGTGCTGCCTTTGCAGGGAACTATGGCTACACCTTC
-	TRBJ1-3	TRBV18	-	CASLSGISSGNTIYF	TGTGCCAGCTTGTCAGGGATTTCCTCTGGAAACACCATATATTTT
many	TRBJ2-5	TRBV7-2	-	CASRVGETQYF	TGTGCCAGCAGAGTGGGAGAGACCCAGTACTTC
many	TRBJ2-2	TRBV15	-	CATRESAGGELFF	TGTGCCACCAGAGAAAGTGCGGGGGGGGAGCTGTTTTTT
many	TRBJ2-6	TRBV20-1	TRBD2	CSAIGGAGANVLTF	TGCAGTGCCATCGGGGGGGCTGGGGCCAACGTCCTGACTTTC
many	TRBJ1-2	TRBV12-3/TRBV12-4	-	CASILRPANYGYTF	TGTGCCAGCATCCTCCGGCCGGCTAACTATGGCTACACCTTC
many	TRBJ1-3	TRBV19	-	CASSIGRIGNTIYF	TGTGCCAGTAGTATTGGGCGGATTGGAAACACCATATATTTT
many	TRBJ1-1	TRBV30	-	CAWSEPTEAFF	TGTGCCTGGAGTGAACCAACTGAAGCTTTCTTT
few	TRBJ2-7	TRBV12-3/TRBV12-4	TRBD2	CASTPAGGIVGYEQYF	TGTGCCAGCACCCCAGCGGGGGGGATAGTTGGCTACGAGCAGTACTTC